This T cell receptor beta chain appears in the sequencing data of a study of blood T cell repertoires in COVID-19 (dated by TCRdb to 2020 to 2022). Regarding the complete study: Samples from collaborators originated in the United States, Italy and Spain and spanned both the acute and convalescent phases of COVID-19. A freely available public database, intended as a resource for researchers studying the immune response to SARS-CoV-2, is where the repertoires were released. The prospective study material was composed of cDNA or gDNA derived from T cells, B-cell-depleted T cells, or PBMCs. Subjects who had been exposed to COVID-19, were actively infected with it, or had recovered from it provided the deeply sampled blood TCRbeta repertoires that made up the dataset. Where available, HLA class I and class II types were obtained from metadata supplied by the sample provider rather than from assay-based typing. Samples were obtained from the ongoing ImmuneRACE study (first 160 participants) and from 1,000 to 1,500 subjects provided by 6 global collaborators. Sample metadata almost always included a de-identified subject ID, COVID-19 status, age in years and sex.

Regarding this clone: It has no known antigen specificity. No per-base quality is available; no much larger clone lies one base away.

One collaborating source in Seattle enrolled patients during active infection and followed them longitudinally through the course of disease. Collaborating institutions collected whole blood in K2EDTA tubes following their own protocols. For TCRbeta analysis, collaborator samples were shipped as frozen whole blood, as isolated PBMCs, or as DNA extracted from either sample type. Points the paper makes about the study in general: How much clinical and demographic metadata was included differed by source and by participant, and the metadata was provided uncurated.

Reading from cysteine to phenylalanine, the CDR3 counts 13 amino acids. Only CDR3 DNA is held: 39 bases, read in frame from base 1. A distance of 10 bases separates the germline ends of V and J, which lose 5 bases and 2 bases respectively. CDR1 and CDR2 were assigned from the germline V gene as MNHEY and SVGEGT. TCRbeta CDR3 regions were amplified from genomic DNA using the immunoSEQ Assay, a bias-controlled multiplex PCR. On the authors' methods: The number of nucleated cells in each sample was estimated from the amplification of reference gene primers within the assay. To quantify the absolute abundance of each unique TCRbeta CDR3 rearrangement, sequence reads were collapsed and filtered. For each sample, productive Simpson clonality was calculated by taking the square root of Simpson's diversity index across productive rearrangements. Not all clones reach the TCRdb copy of this immuneACCESS table, which keeps in-frame sequences only. Checked studies attribute under half of the gap to unresolved V genes and leave the rest unexplained. V, J and clone size are those of that table, while D and trimming were read from the DNA. For this sample the table gives over 250,000 clones, of which 91% were detected only once. The ten largest clones capture approximately 2.6% of the sample.

The sample taken for sequencing was peripheral blood. The rearranged chain carries TRBV6-2 or TRBV6-3 and TRBJ2-7, with no confident D gene call. The sequence came from a person aged 18 to 35 with COVID-19, enrolled during active disease. The CDR3 region reads CASSKDITYEQYF. The nucleotides read TGTGCCAGCAGTAAAGACATTACCTACGAGCAGTACTTC.